A single sample is the source of the 32 T cell receptor beta chains below, sequenced in a study of blood T cell repertoires in COVID-19. Profiled with immunoSEQ multiplex PCR; TCRdb holds only in-frame clones, not every one. Of more than 450,000 clones listed, 87% are singletons. The specimen sequenced was PBMCs or T cells enriched from blood (not recorded which). Source of these receptors: a woman in her late teens or twenties who had recovered from COVID-19.

The chain is built from TRBV21-1 and TRBJ2-2; TRBD1 was called by the table and not checked on the DNA. TRBV21-1 is shown as a pseudogene. This CDR3 is built from 22 residues. The CDR3 coding sequence is TGTGCCAGCAGCAGTAGGTTCGTTTGGATCCGACAGTGGGTCAGACACACCGGGGAGCTGTTTTTT. It encodes CASSSRFVWIRQWVRHTGELFF.

This clone was found a few times. The chain links TRBV3-1 (or the pseudogene TRBV3-2) to TRBJ2-2, with D perhaps matching TRBD2 (7 bases). V was pared by 1 base and J by 5 bases, with 17 bases between. CDR3 length equals 17 residues. Germline V CDR1 and CDR2: LGHDT, YNNKEL (reference sequence). The CDR3, as DNA: TGTGCCAGCAGCCAAGGGTTCGCGGGGGCTGGTACCGGGGAGCTGTTTTTT. Translated, it gives CASSQGFAGAGTGELFF.

This clone has only one observation. This chain uses TRBV30 with TRBJ1-1; D is undetermined. Germline assignment: CDR1 GTSNPN and CDR2 SVGIG (reference sequence). V was trimmed by 0 bases and J by 7 bases, leaving 9 bases between them. The CDR3 has 12 amino acids. The CDR3 DNA follows: TGTGCCTGGAGTGTACGCAACGGTGAAGCTTTCTTT. Amino acids: CAWSVRNGEAFF.

The V and J genes are TRBV7-8 and TRBJ1-1; 7 nucleotides align to TRBD1. CDR1 is SGHVS, CDR2 FQNEAQ, per germline. This CDR3 region has 14 residues. The ends lost 8 bases at V and 4 bases at J; junction bases unmatched: 10. CDR3 region: CASQIQGVSTEAFF. The CDR3 DNA follows: TGTGCCAGCCAAATTCAGGGGGTCTCCACTGAAGCTTTCTTT.

The chain joins TRBV5-5 to TRBJ2-5; D is uncertain. Germline V gene sequence: CDR1 SGHKS, CDR2 YYEKEE (reference sequence). V was trimmed by 0 bases and J by 0 bases, leaving 12 bases between them. CDR3 size: 16 residues. The CDR3 loop reads CASSLDIVLNQETQYF. In DNA form, the CDR3 reads TGTGCCAGCAGCTTGGATATAGTTCTTAACCAAGAGACCCAGTACTTC. The entire variable domain, with the rest obtained from reference TRBV5-5 and TRBJ2-5, is as follows: DAGVTQSPTHLIKTRGQQVTLRCSPISGHKSVSWYQQVLGQGPQFIFQYYEKEERGRGNFPDRFSARQFPNYSSELNVNALLLGDSALYLCASSLDIVLNQETQYFGPGTRLLVL.

This clone was found once. The chain carries TRBV30 and TRBJ1-1, with D possibly being TRBD1 (5 bases). Trimming left V 0 bases short and J 1 base short, with 12 bases between. CDR1 is GTSNPN and CDR2 is SVGIG in the germline V gene (reference sequence). The CDR3 length is 15 residues. The CDR3 sequence is CAWSVRGVTNTEAFF. CDR3 coding DNA: TGTGCCTGGAGTGTACGGGGGGTAACGAACACTGAAGCTTTCTTT. Using reference TRBV30 and TRBJ1-1 for the parts outside the CDR3, the full variable domain is SQTIHQWPATLVQPVGSPLSLECTVEGTSNPNLYWYRQAAGRGLQLLFYSVGIGQISSEVPQNLSASRPQDRQFILSSKKLLLSDSGFYLCAWSVRGVTNTEAFFGQGTRLTVV.

The chain has TRBV19 and TRBJ1-2; 7 bases line up with TRBD1. V gave up 3 bases and J gave up 3 bases; unmatched junction bases: 1. There are 13 residues in the CDR3. Germline CDR1 reads LNHDA; CDR2 reads SQIVND (reference sequence). CDR3 sequence (DNA): TGTGCCAGTAGTATGGGACAGCACTATGGCTACACCTTC. This translates into CASSMGQHYGYTF.

V and J are TRBV4-1 and TRBJ2-5; TRBD2 agrees at 11 bases. Germline trimming cut 4 bases from V and 3 bases from J; bases unmatched to any gene: 10. This CDR3 is built from 17 residues. In germline, CDR1 is MGHRA, CDR2 YSYEKL. Here the CDR3 reads CASSRNVASGGKETQYF. DNA for the CDR3: TGCGCCAGCAGCCGCAACGTTGCTAGCGGGGGGAAAGAGACCCAGTACTTC.

CDR3 region: CASGRDTNQPQHF. CDR3 bases: TGTGCCAGCGGCAGGGACACAAATCAGCCCCAGCATTTT. J is TRBJ1-5 and V is TRBV2, with a tentative D call TRBD1 (6 bases). The CDR3 has 13 residues. CDR1 is SNHLY, CDR2 FYNNEI, per germline. Deletions cut 8 bases from V and 4 bases from J, with 12 bases between.

The rearrangement joins TRBV6-5 to TRBJ2-5; 14 bases match TRBD2. The junction had 6 bases not matched to a gene; V was cut back by 7 bases and J by 5 bases. CDR1 and CDR2 (germline): MNHEY, SVGAGI. This CDR3 contains 15 residues. CDR3 DNA: TGTGCCAGCACCTTGACTAGCGGGGGGGCGGAGACCCAGTACTTC. Translated: CASTLTSGGAETQYF.

The V call is TRBV25-1, the J call TRBJ2-7, with D uncertain. V was clipped by 4 bases and J by 7 bases, with 17 bases between them. The germline V gene has CDR1 MGHDK and CDR2 SYGVNS. The CDR3 runs to 14 residues. The chain's CDR3 is CASSAGFRVSEQYF. The CDR3 region has the DNA TGTGCCAGCAGTGCGGGTTTTCGGGTCTCTGAGCAGTACTTC.

The CDR3 protein is CASSQGQYGYTF. The CDR3 DNA is TGTGCCAGCAGCCAAGGGCAGTATGGCTACACCTTC. The rearrangement joins TRBV4-2 to TRBJ1-2, with unresolved D. The V gene's germline CDR1 is LGHNA and CDR2 YNFKEQ. The length of the CDR3 is 12 residues. The V end lost 1 base, the J end lost 5 bases, and 5 bases lay between the germline ends.

In DNA, the CDR3 is TGTGCCAGCAGCCGTAGCACGGCGAATTCACCCCTCCACTTT. It codes for CASSRSTANSPLHF. V gene TRBV6-5 combines with J gene TRBJ1-6, with unresolved D. V shed 6 bases and J shed 7 bases, with 13 bases lying between them. The CDR3 runs to 14 residues. In germline, CDR1 is MNHEY, CDR2 SVGAGI.

The chain joins TRBV25-1 to TRBJ1-2; 7 bases agree with TRBD1. Germline CDR1 and CDR2: MGHDK and SYGVNS. The CDR3 length is 15 residues. V was pared by 5 bases and J by 7 bases, with 13 bases of the junction left unmatched. The CDR3 is CASSYSQGGEGGYTF. The CDR3 DNA follows: TGTGCCAGCAGTTATTCCCAGGGGGGCGAGGGTGGCTACACCTTC.

The chain joins TRBV7-2 to TRBJ2-5, with 11 bases matching TRBD2. The germline V gene encodes CDR1 SGHTA and CDR2 FQGNSA. V shed 2 bases and J 5 bases; nucleotides not matched to a gene: 10. This CDR3 has 17 residues. CDR3 sequence (DNA): TGTGCCAGCAGCTTAAATAGCGGGGGGGCTTTACAGGAGACCCAGTACTTC. Its protein is CASSLNSGGALQETQYF.

This clone was found once. The chain couples TRBV5-1 to TRBJ2-3, with TRBD2 as a possible D gene (7 bases). Deletions cut 3 bases from V and 6 bases from J, with 14 bases between. There are 14 residues in the CDR3. Germline V gives CDR1 SGHRS, CDR2 YFSETQ. The CDR3, as DNA: TGCGCCAGCAGCTCGCGGGGGCCCGGGGATACGCAGTATTTT. It encodes CASSSRGPGDTQYF.

V usage is TRBV5-1 and J usage is TRBJ2-2; 9 bases align to TRBD1. This CDR3 region has 17 residues. V gave up 6 bases and J gave up 1 base; unmatched junction bases: 10. Germline V gene lookup returns CDR1 SGHRS and CDR2 YFSETQ. The CDR3 bases are TGCGCCAGCACCATCCTGACAGGGGGAAGGAACACCGGGGAGCTGTTTTTT. Protein product: CASTILTGGRNTGELFF.

V usage is TRBV11-2 and J usage is TRBJ1-1; the D is unclear. The CDR3 loop spans 15 amino acids. The germline CDR1 and CDR2 sequences are SGHAT and FQNNGV. V lost 1 base, J lost 1 base, and 10 bases lay in between. CDR3 nucleotides: TGTGCCAGCAGCTTAGGGGTCGGAGGGAACACTGAAGCTTTCTTT. Translation: CASSLGVGGNTEAFF.

The V and J genes are TRBV5-6 and TRBJ1-2; 7 positions agree with TRBD1. CDR1 and CDR2 (germline): SGHDT, YYEEEE. After removal of 4 bases from V and 2 bases from J, the junction contained 8 bases not matched to a gene. CDR3 length: 15 amino acids. This CDR3 is CASSEGGLGNYGYTF. DNA for the CDR3: TGTGCCAGCAGCGAAGGGGGCCTAGGCAACTATGGCTACACCTTC.

This clone was detected only a few times. In DNA form, the CDR3 reads TGTGCCATCAGTGAACACCAGGGGTTGAGCAATCAGCCCCAGCATTTT. This sequence encodes CAISEHQGLSNQPQHF. The rearrangement uses TRBV10-3 and TRBJ1-5, with D possibly matching TRBD1 (6 bases). The CDR3 covers 16 residues. Trimming took off 3 bases at V and 1 base at J, with 13 bases between the two ends. CDR1 ENHRY and CDR2 SYGVKD come from the germline V gene.

The chain uses TRBV29-1 and TRBJ1-4; TRBD1 aligns across 7 bases. This CDR3 spans 13 amino acids. The germline V gene has CDR1 SQVTM and CDR2 ANQGSEA. Unmatched junction bases numbered 6, after V lost 6 bases and J lost 5 bases. CDR3 protein: CSVSAGGNEKLFF. The DNA for the CDR3 is TGCAGCGTATCTGCAGGGGGAAATGAAAAACTGTTTTTT. Together with reference TRBV29-1 and TRBJ1-4, the CDR3 gives the full variable domain: SAVISQKPSRDICQRGTSLTIQCQVDSQVTMMFWYRQQPGQSLTLIATANQGSEATYESGFVIDKFPISRPNLTFSTLTVSNMSPEDSSIYLCSVSAGGNEKLFFGSGTQLSVL.

The J gene is TRBJ1-2, the V gene TRBV7-9, with a weak D call TRBD1 (5 bases). Per the germline V gene, CDR1 is SEHNR and CDR2 is FQNEAQ (reference sequence). The CDR3 loop spans 13 amino acids. V dropped 5 bases and J dropped 10 bases, with 17 bases sitting between them. The CDR3 region has the DNA TGTGCCAGCAGCATGGGGGGGACTTATCCCTACACCTTC. It specifies CASSMGGTYPYTF.

The V and J genes are TRBV5-4 and TRBJ2-3, with 7 bases identical to TRBD2. CDR3 length equals 15 residues. After removal of 2 bases from V and 5 bases from J, the junction contained 8 bases not matched to a gene. CDR1 and CDR2 from the germline V gene are SGHNT and YYREEE (reference sequence). The CDR3 nucleotides are TGTGCCAGCAGCTTAGGAGCGGGGCGGGAAGATACGCAGTATTTT. This encodes CASSLGAGREDTQYF.

This chain uses TRBV2 with TRBJ1-1, with unresolved D. The CDR3 totals 11 residues. V was cut by 8 bases and J by 0 bases, with 4 bases left in between. Germline CDR1 and CDR2: SNHLY and FYNNEI. CDR3 protein: CASEVNTEAFF. CDR3 DNA sequence: TGTGCCAGCGAGGTGAACACTGAAGCTTTCTTT.

The rearrangement links TRBV19 to TRBJ2-1; 10 bases map to TRBD2. Germline-derived CDR1 and CDR2 are LNHDA and SQIVND (reference sequence). Trimming at V came to 7 bases and at J to 7 bases, leaving 7 bases not matched to a gene. The CDR3 is 14 residues long. CDR3 DNA sequence: TGTGCCAGTAATCAGCGGGGGGGCAAGAATGAGCAGTTCTTC. Translated: CASNQRGGKNEQFF.

The V call is TRBV5-6, the J call TRBJ2-1; 10 bases map to TRBD1. CDR3 size: 15 residues. V gave up 5 bases and J gave up 13 bases; unmatched junction bases: 15. In germline, CDR1 is SGHDT, CDR2 YYEEEE. The CDR3 DNA is TGTGCCAGCAGTCGGAGACAGGGGGCGAGATTTGAACAGTTCTTC. Encoded protein: CASSRRQGARFEQFF.

The rearrangement uses TRBV7-9 and TRBJ2-5; D is unresolved. Per germline, CDR1 SEHNR and CDR2 FQNEAQ (reference sequence). Deletions cut 2 bases from V and 5 bases from J, with 6 bases between. This CDR3 spans 12 amino acids. DNA for the CDR3: TGTGCCAGCAGCTTAACGCGGGAGACCCAGTACTTC. Protein sequence: CASSLTRETQYF.

V gene TRBV15 combines with J gene TRBJ2-1; the D is unclear. This CDR3 comprises 12 residues. Germline lookup yields CDR1 LNHNV and CDR2 YYDKDF (reference sequence). V was shortened by 0 bases and J by 13 bases, with 10 bases between the two germline ends. The CDR3: CATSRDGPNQFF. DNA for the CDR3: TGTGCCACCAGCAGAGATGGGCCCAACCAGTTCTTC.

This clone appeared a single time. The V call is TRBV25-1, the J call TRBJ2-1; TRBD2 aligns across 11 bases. J gave up 11 bases and V 1 base, and 10 bases lay outside the gene matches. This CDR3 is built from 16 residues. Germline V CDR1 and CDR2: MGHDK, SYGVNS. The CDR3 coding sequence is TGTGCCAGCAGTGAATTAGGATTAGCGGGGGGGCTTAAGCAGTTCTTC. It is translated as CASSELGLAGGLKQFF. The variable domain in full, with the rest retrieved from reference TRBV25-1 and TRBJ2-1, is EADIYQTPRYLVIGTGKKITLECSQTMGHDKMYWYQQDPGMELHLIHYSYGVNSTEKGDLSSESTVSRIRTEHFPLTLESARPSHTSQYLCASSELGLAGGLKQFFGPGTRLTVL.

The chain recombines TRBV14 with TRBJ2-7; a weak D match, TRBD2 (5 bases). The CDR3 contains 15 residues. Germline values: CDR1 SGHDN, CDR2 FVKESK. The ends were cut back, 0 bases at V and 4 bases at J, with 13 bases in the middle. This CDR3 is CASSQEGRGSYEQYF. The DNA for the CDR3 is TGTGCCAGCAGCCAAGAAGGGCGCGGGTCGTACGAGCAGTACTTC.

V is TRBV5-5 and J is TRBJ2-7; 12 nucleotides align to TRBD2. The CDR3 loop spans 18 amino acids. V shed 3 bases and J 2 bases; nucleotides not matched to a gene: 12. CDR1 is SGHKS and CDR2 is YYEKEE in the germline V gene (reference sequence). The CDR3 loop is CASSSLRASGGETYEQYF. In nucleotides, the CDR3 is TGTGCCAGCAGCTCCCTTAGGGCTAGCGGGGGGGAAACCTACGAGCAGTACTTC.

The V and J genes are TRBV5-1 and TRBJ2-7; perhaps TRBD1 as D (6 bases). The CDR3 runs 13 residues. Deletions cut 2 bases from V and 1 base from J, with 7 bases between. The germline V gene has CDR1 SGHRS and CDR2 YFSETQ. The CDR3: CASSLQGSYEQYF. The CDR3 nucleotides read TGCGCCAGCAGCTTACAGGGTTCCTACGAGCAGTACTTC.